This paragraph reports one T cell receptor (beta chain). V shed 10 bases and J shed 3 bases, with 14 bases lying between them. This CDR3 contains 13 residues. Germline V gives CDR1 LNHDA, CDR2 SQIVND (reference sequence). The source of the sample is a study of control samples from healthy donors and cancer patients. TCRdb's copy holds only in-frame clones and misses some; the assay was immunoSEQ multiplex PCR. The profile shows around 80,000 clones, over 85% of them singletons. The receptor comes from a man between 50 and 59 years old in good health. The chain has TRBV19 and TRBJ2-3; D gene unclear. Sequenced: blood. The CDR3 bases are TGTGCCACCAAACAGTCAGGTACAGATACGCAGTATTTT. Translation: CATKQSGTDTQYF.